This section outlines one T cell receptor (beta chain) sequence together with its context. This sample was taken from a study of CD8 T cells in Susac syndrome. The CDR3 has 14 residues. Germline CDR1 SGHDT, CDR2 YYEEEE. Trimming cost V 6 bases and J 1 base, with 13 bases left between them. CD8+ and CD4+ T cells circulating in blood were sequenced for TCR beta. Random hexamers primed reverse transcription of roughly 0.5 to 1 ug RNA. The CDR3 of TCR beta was amplified by immunoSEQ multiplex PCR across 54 Vbeta and 13 Jbeta. TCRdb itself ran the immunoSEQ multiplex PCR reads through MiXCR, one entry per CDR3 protein. The repertoire consists of some 150,000 distinct CDR3 sequences, with roughly 94% occurring once and the leading ten covering 0.065% to 0.1%.

The V gene is TRBV5-6, the J gene TRBJ1-1, with TRBD1 as a possible D gene (5 bases). The TCR was taken from a human donor in good health. The sequenced material came from CD4+ T cells from PBMCs. CDR3 DNA sequence: TGTGCCAGCACCCCTAAGGGGCGGAACACTGAAGCTTTCTTT. Residues: CASTPKGRNTEAFF.